This TCR delta chain was sequenced for a study of gammadelta T cells in human blood (TCRdb year 2020). Broader findings and caveats from the paper: The study reported that microbial exposure appeared to drive polyclonal expansion of innate gamma-delta T cells immediately after birth.

By how much of the sample it makes up, this clone is large (0.1 to 1%). The clone's antigen remains unknown. Base qualities are not provided; no much larger clone lies one nucleotide away. The same CDR3 also results from other DNA sequences found in this sample. Library method: RT-PCR. The instrument given in TCRdb is Illumina MiSeq. For TCRdb, the public reads were processed anew by CATT, and duplicate DNA sequences were folded into one row. The sample records just over 450 delta-chain clones, about 15% of which are singletons. In total, the top ten clones hold approximately 15% of the sample. CDR1 and CDR2, looked up from the germline V gene, are TSWWSYY and QGS. Clipping removes 3 bases from V and 0 bases from J, with 23 as the unmatched junction base count. Spanning cysteine to phenylalanine, the CDR3 consists of 23 amino acids. Only CDR3 DNA is held: 69 bases, read in frame from base 1.

The sequence was obtained from a human donor. This chain joins TRDV1 to TRDJ1, and 12 bases in between align with TRDD3. Material for sequencing was non-Vgamma9Vdelta2 gamma-delta T cells from infant blood. The CDR3 has the sequence CALGENLISSGTGGYTYTDKLIF. The nucleotide sequence is given as TGTGCTCTTGGGGAGAACCTCATTTCCTCGGGTACTGGGGGATACACCTACACCGATAAACTCATCTTT.